Below are 9 T cell receptor beta chains sequenced from a single sample in a study of blood T cells in healthy people across ages. The second PCR ran about 6 to 11 cycles with a sample-barcoded 5' primer and J-beta primers. TCRdb reprocessed the 5' RACE reads via MiXCR and lists one record per CDR3 protein. The sample holds roughly 2 million distinct CDR3 sequences; around half are singletons and the top ten take roughly 2%. Sequencing used blood. The origin of the receptors is a woman aged 40 to 50 in good health.

The chain has TRBV29-1 and TRBJ2-1, with D perhaps TRBD1 (6 bases). Germline values: CDR1 SQVTM, CDR2 ANQGSEA. Trimming took 7 bases from V and 0 from J, leaving 10 bases between them. CDR3 size: 13 residues. CDR3 loop: CSAGTNSYNEQFF. The CDR3 coding sequence is TGCAGCGCCGGGACAAACTCCTACAATGAGCAGTTCTTC.

This clonotype was recorded a few times. This rearrangement joins TRBV7-2 to TRBJ2-4; possible D gene TRBD1, 6 bases. The length of the CDR3 is 16 residues. V was trimmed by 3 bases and J by 0 bases, leaving 12 bases between them. CDR1 is SGHTA and CDR2 is FQGNSA in the germline V gene. CDR3 sequence: CASSFTGRLAKNIQYF. Here the CDR3 DNA reads TGTGCCAGCAGCTTTACAGGGAGACTAGCCAAAAACATTCAGTACTTC.

The rearrangement links TRBV6-5 to TRBJ1-5, with D hard to call. Germline CDR1 MNHEY, CDR2 SVGAGI. The CDR3 is 13 residues long. Trimming took 6 bases from V and 7 from J, leaving 13 bases between them. DNA of the CDR3: TGTGCCAGCAGCCCCAGGCGAACGCAGCCCCAGCATTTT. Amino acids: CASSPRRTQPQHF.

The J gene is TRBJ1-2, the V gene TRBV7-2, with D uncertain. V gave up 5 bases and J gave up 5 bases, with 6 bases separating them. Germline V lookup: CDR1 SGHTA, CDR2 FQGNSA. The CDR3 contains 11 residues. The CDR3 DNA sequence: TGTGCCAGCAGCCAAAGATATGGCTACACCTTC. Its protein product is CASSQRYGYTF.

The CDR3: CASRERGSLGEWPQHF. In DNA, the CDR3 is TGTGCCAGCAGAGAACGCGGCAGCCTCGGGGAGTGGCCCCAGCATTTT. V usage is TRBV6-2 or TRBV6-3 and J usage is TRBJ1-5; D remains ambiguous. Germline V gene data show CDR1 as MNHEY and CDR2 as SVGEGT. Trimming pared 6 bases from V and 9 bases from J, leaving 24 bases between. The CDR3 length is 16 residues.

Notes on this clonotype: It may be a read error: a sequence one base away is much more abundant. The chain employs TRBV29-1 and TRBJ2-7, with D tentatively TRBD1 (5 bases). The CDR3 sequence is 18 residues long. Germline V lookup: CDR1 SQVTM, CDR2 ANQGSEA. V lost 0 bases, J lost 1 base, and 22 bases lay in between. CDR3 residues: CSVEDGAQGILGSYEQYF. As DNA, the CDR3 is TGCAGCGTTGAAGATGGGGCACAAGGAATTTTGGGGTCCTACGAGCAGTACTTC.

This clonotype occurred a few times. The chain is built from TRBV12-3 or TRBV12-4 and TRBJ1-2, with D perhaps TRBD1 (6 bases). This CDR3 has 17 amino acids. The V and J ends lost 3 bases and 5 bases respectively, with 22 bases between them. CDR3 nucleotide sequence: TGTGCCAGCAGTTTCTCCTCCCGGGACACCCTAATGTATGGCTACACCTTC. Amino acid sequence: CASSFSSRDTLMYGYTF.

The sample holds a few counts of this clonotype. The chain couples TRBV15 to TRBJ2-4; unclear D gene. With 0 bases removed from V and 5 bases from J, the gap between germline ends came to 8 bases. Germline-derived CDR1 and CDR2 are LNHNV and YYDKDF (reference sequence). CDR3 length equals 14 residues. The chain's CDR3 is CATSRDIGQNIQYF. The CDR3 DNA follows: TGTGCCACCAGCAGAGATATAGGACAAAACATTCAGTACTTC.

This chain connects TRBV21-1 to TRBJ2-5; the table's D call TRBD1 went unverified against the DNA. The J call could be wrong; TRBJ2-7 is a better fit for the DNA end. TRBV21-1 is termed a pseudogene. The CDR3 is made up of 17 amino acids. The CDR3 region is CASRYRSGTGSNYEQYF. The CDR3 DNA reads TGTGCCAGCAGGTATCGTTCAGGGACAGGGTCCAACTACGAGCAGTACTTC.